This TCR beta chain came from a study of identical twins. Broader study findings: Alpha sequences out of frame and shared by twins had excess low generation probability.

TCRdb passed the 5' RACE reads through MiXCR, listing each CDR3 protein once. The sample has about 700,000 distinct CDR3 sequences; roughly 6% are singletons. The germline V gene encodes CDR1 SEHNR and CDR2 FQNEAQ (reference sequence). This CDR3 spans 8 amino acids. There are many counts of this clonotype. The antigen remains unidentified. At one of its ends the junction is not consistent with the germline gene, which may arise from a read error. This TCR was recovered from a man between 18 and 29 years old in good health. The V call is TRBV7-9, the J call TRBJ2-3; no firm D call. Material for sequencing was naive T cells sorted from blood. In nucleotides, the CDR3 is TGTGCCAGCATCCCTTCCCGTTTT. Amino acid sequence: CASIPSRF.